This T cell receptor (beta chain) was observed in a study of shared clonotypes between healthy human individuals. Notes on the study in general: Relative to memory subsets, naive subsets generally showed larger estimated richness. Though the depth was large, rarefaction showed that sorted-subset sequencing was incomplete.

Comments on this clone: The antigen remains undetermined.

Germline V lookup: CDR1 GTSNPN, CDR2 SVGIG (reference sequence). The V end lost 5 bases, the J end lost 3 bases, and 13 bases lay between the germline ends. The CDR3 spans 14 residues. Each subset's genomic DNA was shared equally among a number of immunoSEQ plates. Clones were read by immunoSEQ multiplex PCR, and TCRdb kept only the in-frame ones, dropping some. In the table there are more than 2,000,000 clones, over 85% of which are singletons. The chain employs TRBV30 and TRBJ1-4; tentative D call: TRBD1 (5 bases). The clonotype was recovered from a man between 18 and 29 years old in good health. Sequencing used naive CD4+ T cells sorted from blood. Noted subset: CD45RA+ positively selected. The CDR3 nucleotides read TGTGCCTGGGGTGGAAGGGGCCCTAATGAAAAACTGTTTTTT. It codes for CAWGGRGPNEKLFF.